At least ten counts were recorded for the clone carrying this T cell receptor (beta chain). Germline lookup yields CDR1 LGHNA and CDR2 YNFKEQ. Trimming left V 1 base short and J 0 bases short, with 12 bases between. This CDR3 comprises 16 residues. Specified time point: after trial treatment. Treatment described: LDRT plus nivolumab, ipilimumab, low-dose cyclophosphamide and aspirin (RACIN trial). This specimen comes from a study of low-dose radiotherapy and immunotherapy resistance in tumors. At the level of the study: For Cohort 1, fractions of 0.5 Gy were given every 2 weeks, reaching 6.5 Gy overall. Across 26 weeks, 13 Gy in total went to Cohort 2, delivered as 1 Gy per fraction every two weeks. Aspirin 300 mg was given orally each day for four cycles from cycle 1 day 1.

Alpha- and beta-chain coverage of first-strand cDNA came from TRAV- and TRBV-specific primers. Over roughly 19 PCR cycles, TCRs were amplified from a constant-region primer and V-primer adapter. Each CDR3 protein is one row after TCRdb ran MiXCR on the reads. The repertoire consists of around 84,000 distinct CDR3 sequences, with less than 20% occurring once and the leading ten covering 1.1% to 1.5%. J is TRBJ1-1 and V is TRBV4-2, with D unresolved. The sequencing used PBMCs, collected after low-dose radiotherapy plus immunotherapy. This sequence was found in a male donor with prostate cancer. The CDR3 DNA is TGTGCCAGCAGCCAAGTAGGGTTGGTCATGAACACTGAAGCTTTCTTT. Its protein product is CASSQVGLVMNTEAFF.